This T cell receptor (beta chain) was captured in a study of CD8 T cell repertoires and HIV-1 epitope variants. Study-level background: T cells were stimulated with Twenty-five Gag and Nef peptides separately.

Only a few counts were recorded for this clone. No antigen is known for it. V trimming: 4 bases; J trimming: 8 bases; junction bases outside the gene matches: 6. The CDR3 is 15 amino acids. The germline CDR1 and CDR2 sequences are MDHEN and SYDVKM. Using immunoSEQ multiplex PCR, the repertoire was profiled, and TCRdb retains in-frame clones only, with some absent. The table includes about 5,200 clones, about 60% detected once. The receptor comes from a male donor with HIV. The V gene is TRBV28, the J gene TRBJ2-1; 12 bases are a match to TRBD2. Sequences were obtained from cultured CD8+ T cells derived from PBMCs. CDR3 DNA: TGTGCCAGCAGTTCCCGACTAGCGGGAGACGATGAGCAGTTCTTC. Translated, it gives CASSSRLAGDDEQFF.